One and the same sample provided the 18 T cell receptor beta chains below, sequenced in a study of beta chain features in type 1 diabetes. What was sequenced were expressed TCRB transcripts, since all of the isolated RNA had been reverse transcribed. Sequenced by immunoSEQ multiplex PCR; TCRdb stores in-frame clones only, minus some. This repertoire shows hundreds of thousands of clones, around 16% found once; its top ten account for about 0.087%. Input material: naive CD4+ T cells from blood. These receptors all come from a man younger than 35 in good health.

This clone was found a few times. At one boundary the junction diverges from the germline segment, which might be a read error. V gene TRBV18 combines with J gene TRBJ2-7; TRBD1 aligns across 7 bases. The germline CDR1 and CDR2 sequences are KGHSH and LQKENI. This CDR3 contains 16 residues. This chain's CDR3 is CASSPQSRGEGAEEYF. Written as DNA, the CDR3 is TGTGCCAGCTCACCGCAATCCAGGGGTGAGGGGGCCGAGGAGTACTTC.

There are a few counts of this clone. This chain uses TRBV27 with TRBJ2-7; 9 bases map to TRBD2. The J segment lost 6 bases and the V segment lost 6 bases, leaving 12 bases of the junction unmatched. The CDR3 has 15 amino acids. CDR1 is MNHEY, CDR2 SMNVEV, per germline (reference sequence). DNA of the CDR3: TGTGCCAGCAGCCCAGGGGCGGGAGGGCCCGGCGAGCAGTACTTC. Its protein is CASSPGAGGPGEQYF.

With regard to this clone: Distinct nucleotide sequences in the sample also encode this CDR3. This chain links TRBV18 with TRBJ2-2; possible D gene TRBD1, 5 bases. The CDR3 is 15 amino acids. CDR1 KGHSH and CDR2 LQKENI come from the germline V gene. Trimming removed 2 bases from V and 1 base from J, with 8 bases in between. The CDR3 sequence is CASSPRTGNTGELFF. The CDR3 DNA follows: TGTGCCAGCTCACCAAGAACAGGGAACACCGGGGAGCTGTTTTTT.

CDR3 region: CASSAPTAPDTQYF. The CDR3 nucleotides are TGTGCCAGCAGCGCCCCCACAGCCCCAGATACGCAGTATTTT. The chain joins TRBV9 to TRBJ2-3; D unclear. The germline V and J ends were trimmed by 3 bases and 4 bases, with 12 bases remaining between them. Per the germline V gene, CDR1 is SGDLS and CDR2 is YYNGEE. The CDR3 totals 14 residues.

The chain carries TRBV19 and TRBJ2-7; TRBD2 agrees at 7 bases. Germline-derived CDR1 and CDR2 are LNHDA and SQIVND (reference sequence). Trimming took 0 bases from V and 0 from J; bases not matched to a gene: 8. The CDR3 contains 17 residues. CDR3 amino acids: CASSIDAGRRPSYEQYF. The CDR3 nucleotides are TGTGCCAGTAGTATAGACGCCGGGAGGAGACCCTCCTACGAGCAGTACTTC. The full variable domain, rest sourced from reference TRBV19 and TRBJ2-7, is DGGITQSPKYLFRKEGQNVTLSCEQNLNHDAMYWYRQDPGQGLRLIYYSQIVNDFQKGDIAEGYSVSREKKESFPLTVTSAQKNPTAFYLCASSIDAGRRPSYEQYFGPGTRLTVT.

This chain uses TRBV11-2 with TRBJ2-5; 7 bases match TRBD1. Trimming cost V 3 bases and J 4 bases; bases outside gene matches: 17. Germline-derived CDR1 and CDR2 are SGHAT and FQNNGV. The length of the CDR3 is 18 residues. The CDR3 region is CASSFFPGGLHGRETQYF. The CDR3 nucleotides are TGTGCCAGCAGCTTTTTCCCAGGGGGATTGCACGGTCGAGAGACCCAGTACTTC.

The genes are TRBV19 and TRBJ2-7; the D gene could be TRBD1 or TRBD2 (5 bases each). CDR1 and CDR2 (germline): LNHDA, SQIVND (reference sequence). The CDR3 runs to 16 residues. V lost 6 bases and J lost 3, with 21 bases in between. The CDR3 loop reads CASSRKADTDYYEQYF. In DNA, the CDR3 is TGTGCCAGTAGCCGAAAAGCGGACACAGACTACTACGAGCAGTACTTC. Full variable domain (missing parts from reference TRBV19 and TRBJ2-7): DGGITQSPKYLFRKEGQNVTLSCEQNLNHDAMYWYRQDPGQGLRLIYYSQIVNDFQKGDIAEGYSVSREKKESFPLTVTSAQKNPTAFYLCASSRKADTDYYEQYFGPGTRLTVT.

This clone has only a few counts. This sequence joins TRBV21-1 and TRBJ2-7. TRBV21-1 is designated a pseudogene. This CDR3 comprises 13 residues. CDR3 region: CASSCVRAHEQYF. In DNA, the CDR3 is TGTGCCAGCAGCTGCGTCCGGGCCCACGAGCAGTACTTC.

The table lists this clone with a few counts. The chain links TRBV7-2 to TRBJ2-7; D is undetermined. V was shortened by 5 bases and J by 1 base, with 12 bases between the two germline ends. In germline, CDR1 is SGHTA, CDR2 FQGNSA. The length of the CDR3 is 14 residues. The CDR3 loop reads CASSVQWSSYEQYF. DNA for the CDR3: TGTGCCAGCAGCGTTCAGTGGAGTTCCTACGAGCAGTACTTC.

This clone has a handful of counts. The chain links TRBV28 to TRBJ2-7; possibly TRBD2 for D (5 bases). This CDR3 comprises 13 residues. The ends were cut back, 7 bases at V and 4 bases at J, with 14 bases in the middle. CDR1 and CDR2 (germline): MDHEN, SYDVKM. The CDR3 DNA follows: TGTGCCAGCACCCGTGGCGGGCCTTACGAGCAGTACTTC. Protein product: CASTRGGPYEQYF.

This clone was counted ten times or more. Written as DNA, the CDR3 is TGTGCCAGCATACAAGCGGGGGCGGGCTACGAGCAGTACTTC. This gives the protein CASIQAGAGYEQYF. The chain recombines TRBV28 with TRBJ2-7; 8 bases are shared with TRBD2. The CDR3 spans 14 residues. The junction had 8 bases not matched to a gene; V was cut back by 7 bases and J by 3 bases. Germline values: CDR1 MDHEN, CDR2 SYDVKM.

This clone was counted between two and nine times. The chain has TRBV18 and TRBJ1-5; the match to TRBD1 covers 7 bases. After removal of 3 bases from V and 5 bases from J, the junction contained 7 bases not matched to a gene. The germline gives CDR1 KGHSH, CDR2 LQKENI. The CDR3 spans 15 residues. The CDR3 bases are TGTGCCAGCTCACCGGGACAGCGAGACGATCAGCCCCAGCATTTT. Protein sequence: CASSPGQRDDQPQHF.

In its sample, this clone was seen a few times. The rearrangement joins TRBV29-1 to TRBJ1-1; the D is unclear. This CDR3 contains 12 residues. The germline V gene encodes CDR1 SQVTM and CDR2 ANQGSEA. The CDR3 protein is CMARRANTEAFF. CDR3 bases: TGCATGGCCCGAAGGGCGAACACTGAAGCTTTCTTT.

This clone was detected only a few times. V and J are TRBV5-1 and TRBJ2-2; 8 bases map to TRBD1. This CDR3 spans 14 amino acids. In germline, CDR1 is SGHRS, CDR2 YFSETQ. J gave up 6 bases and V 4 bases, and 5 bases lay outside the gene matches. DNA of the CDR3: TGCGCCAGCAGCATACCGACAGGGGCCGGGGAGCTGTTTTTT. As protein: CASSIPTGAGELFF.

This clone was picked up a small number of times. The chain is built from TRBV7-3 and TRBJ2-3, with D possibly matching TRBD2 (5 bases). The CDR3 is made up of 15 amino acids. Between the trimmed V and J ends, which lost 4 bases and 2 bases, there was a span of 13 bases. Germline V gene data show CDR1 as SGHTA and CDR2 as FQGTGA. The CDR3 DNA reads TGTGCCAGCAGCTCGTCCGGGATCGACACAGATACGCAGTATTTT. Protein: CASSSSGIDTDTQYF.

The chain is built from TRBV19 and TRBJ1-5; no clear D gene. With 3 bases removed from V and 3 bases from J, the gap between germline ends came to 12 bases. Looked up from germline, CDR1 is LNHDA and CDR2 is SQIVND (reference sequence). There are 15 residues in the CDR3. CDR3 sequence reads: CASSMIGFNNQPQHF. For the CDR3, the DNA is TGTGCCAGTAGTATGATTGGGTTCAACAATCAGCCCCAGCATTTT.

Worth noting for this clone: The identical CDR3 is also encoded by other nucleotide sequences in the sample. The V call is TRBV9, the J call TRBJ2-3, with 12 bases lining up with TRBD2. The CDR3 consists of 15 residues. The V and J ends lost 3 bases and 3 bases, in that order; junction bases with no gene match: 2. CDR1 SGDLS and CDR2 YYNGEE come from the germline V gene. The CDR3 is CASSGGLAGTDTQYF. The CDR3 nucleotides are TGTGCCAGCAGCGGAGGACTAGCGGGGACAGATACGCAGTATTTT.

V is TRBV28 and J is TRBJ1-2; no definite D call. The ends were cut back, 2 bases at V and 4 bases at J, with 11 bases in the middle. Germline CDR1 and CDR2: MDHEN and SYDVKM. The CDR3 length is 14 residues. The CDR3 spells CASSLEAEAYGYTF. The DNA of the CDR3 is TGTGCCAGCAGTTTAGAGGCCGAGGCCTATGGCTACACCTTC.